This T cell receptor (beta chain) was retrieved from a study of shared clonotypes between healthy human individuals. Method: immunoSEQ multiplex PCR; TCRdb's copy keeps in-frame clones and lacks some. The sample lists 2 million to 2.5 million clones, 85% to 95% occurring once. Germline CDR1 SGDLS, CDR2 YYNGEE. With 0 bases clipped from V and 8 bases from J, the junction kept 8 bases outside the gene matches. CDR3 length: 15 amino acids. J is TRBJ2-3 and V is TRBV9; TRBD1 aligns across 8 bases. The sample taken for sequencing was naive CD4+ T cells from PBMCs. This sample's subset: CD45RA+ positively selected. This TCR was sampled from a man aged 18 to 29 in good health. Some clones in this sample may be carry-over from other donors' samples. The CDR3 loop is CASSVAWTGKGTQYF. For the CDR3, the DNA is TGTGCCAGCAGCGTAGCTTGGACAGGGAAGGGTACGCAGTATTTT.